This T cell receptor (beta chain) stems from a study of cytomegalovirus exposure and HLA in healthy donors. Findings and caveats of the study: Presence/absence analyses supposed approximately even sequencing depth among donors.

On this clone itself: Its target is not known.

The V gene's germline CDR1 is MDHEN and CDR2 SYDVKM. The CDR3 has 13 amino acids. V shed 5 bases and J 9 bases; nucleotides not matched to a gene: 5. Both 60 Vbeta primers and 13 Jbeta primers went into the PCR. The table came from immunoSEQ multiplex PCR; TCRdb's copy has only in-frame clones and leaves some out. The sample holds more than 100,000 clones, around 60% seen once. Sample: PBMCs. The receptor was isolated from a woman aged 50 to 60 in good health and CMV-seronegative. The V call is TRBV28, the J call TRBJ1-5; 9 bases match TRBD1. The DNA of the CDR3 is TGTGCCAGCAGTGGACAGGGGATTCCGCCCCAGCATTTT. The encoded protein is CASSGQGIPPQHF.